This T cell receptor beta chain was captured in a study of cytomegalovirus exposure and HLA in healthy donors. Points from the study as a whole: Trimming of TCR beta V- and J-genes showed a link, identified in a later analysis, to a missense DCLRE1C variant. The authors enumerated around 150 TCR beta chains as linked to cytomegalovirus.

For this clone: The antigen remains undetermined.

CDR3 length equals 18 residues. CDR1 is MGHRA and CDR2 is YSYEKL in the germline V gene. V shed 0 bases, J shed 1 base, and the junction held 10 bases outside the gene matches. The PCR made use of 60 Vbeta and 13 Jbeta primers. The repertoire was sequenced with immunoSEQ multiplex PCR; TCRdb's copy has only in-frame clones and lacks some. Its listing shows about 110,000 clones. Sequenced input: PBMCs. This TCR derives from a man aged 18-30 years in good health and CMV-seronegative. The V gene is TRBV4-1, the J gene TRBJ2-5, with 8 bases fitting TRBD2. CDR3 residues: CASSQEKGSGALQETQYF. DNA of the CDR3: TGCGCCAGCAGCCAAGAAAAGGGTAGCGGGGCCCTCCAAGAGACCCAGTACTTC.